Detailed here is one T cell receptor (beta chain). TCRdb's copy holds only in-frame clones and misses some; the assay was immunoSEQ multiplex PCR. The sample contains about 160,000 clones, over 70% of which appear only once. The V gene's germline CDR1 is SGDLS and CDR2 YYNGEE. The CDR3 runs to 15 residues. Trimming cost V 0 bases and J 2 bases, with 12 bases left between them. The study recruited people aged about 18 to 95 years across approximately 24 US areas. Cohorts were assigned according to the clinical history that participants reported. In Cohort 3, a recovered donor had either two negative PCRs, clearance, or symptom resolution. The data stem from a study of blood T cell repertoires in COVID-19. At the level of the study: Italy, Spain and the United States were the sources of the convalescent and acute COVID-19 samples.

The V and J genes are TRBV9 and TRBJ2-7, with D tentatively TRBD1 (5 bases). What was sequenced was PBMCs or T cells enriched from blood (not recorded which). This receptor was identified in a woman in her fifties or sixties who had recovered from COVID-19. CDR3 bases: TGTGCCAGCAGCGTAGGAGACAGTACTGCCTACGAGCAGTACTTC. This translates into CASSVGDSTAYEQYF.